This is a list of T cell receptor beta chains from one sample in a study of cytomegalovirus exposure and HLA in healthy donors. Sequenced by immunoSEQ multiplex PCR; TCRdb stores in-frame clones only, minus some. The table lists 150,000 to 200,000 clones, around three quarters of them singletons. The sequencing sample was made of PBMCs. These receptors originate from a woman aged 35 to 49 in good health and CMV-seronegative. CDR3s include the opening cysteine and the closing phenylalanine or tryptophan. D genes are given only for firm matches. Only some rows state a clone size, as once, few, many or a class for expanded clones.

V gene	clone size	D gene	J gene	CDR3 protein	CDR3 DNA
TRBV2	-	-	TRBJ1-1	CASSDQNTEAFF	TGTGCCAGCAGTGATCAGAACACTGAAGCTTTCTTT
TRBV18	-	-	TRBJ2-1	CASSPQGPPGEQFF	TGTGCCAGCTCACCTCAGGGCCCACCCGGTGAGCAGTTCTTC
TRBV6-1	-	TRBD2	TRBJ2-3	CATGLWLAGTDTQYF	TGTGCCACAGGGCTTTGGCTAGCGGGCACAGATACGCAGTATTTT
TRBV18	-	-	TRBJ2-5	CASSPPGGMKETQYF	TGTGCCAGCTCACCACCAGGGGGAATGAAAGAGACCCAGTACTTC
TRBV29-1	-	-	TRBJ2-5	CSVLAGTQYF	TGCAGCGTTTTGGCGGGGACCCAGTACTTC
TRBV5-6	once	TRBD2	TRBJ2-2	CASSLWTSGNTGELFF	TGTGCCAGCAGCTTGTGGACTAGCGGGAACACCGGGGAGCTGTTTTTT
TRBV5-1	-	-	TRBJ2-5	CASSEVAGFQETQYF	TGCGCCAGCAGCGAGGTGGCGGGATTCCAAGAGACCCAGTACTTC
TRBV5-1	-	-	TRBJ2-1	CASSSNSGNYNEQFF	TGCGCCAGCAGCTCTAACTCGGGGAATTACAATGAGCAGTTCTTC
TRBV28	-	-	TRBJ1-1	CASSLWGQGTEAFF	TGTGCCAGCAGTTTATGGGGGCAGGGCACTGAAGCTTTCTTT
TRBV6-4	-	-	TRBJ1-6	CASSDGRENSPLHF	TGTGCCAGCAGTGACGGACGGGAGAATTCACCCCTCCACTTT
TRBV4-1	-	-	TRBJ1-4	CASSQGDRLFRGEKLFF	TGCGCCAGCAGCCAAGGAGACAGGTTATTTCGAGGTGAAAAACTGTTTTTT
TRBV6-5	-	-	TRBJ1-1	CASSYFWGVDTEAFF	TGTGCCAGCAGTTACTTCTGGGGGGTAGACACTGAAGCTTTCTTT
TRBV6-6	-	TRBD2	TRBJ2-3	CASTVGRAGDTQYF	TGTGCCAGCACTGTGGGGAGGGCGGGAGATACGCAGTATTTT
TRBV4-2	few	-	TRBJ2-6	CASSPAGSLSGANVLTF	TGTGCCAGCAGCCCGGCGGGGTCTCTCTCTGGGGCCAACGTCCTGACTTTC
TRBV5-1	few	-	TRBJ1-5	CASSLGPVRSRSQPQHF	TGCGCCAGCAGCTTGGGACCCGTAAGGAGCCGGAGTCAGCCCCAGCATTTT
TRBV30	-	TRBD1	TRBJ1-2	CAWSEGQVNYGYTF	TGTGCCTGGAGTGAGGGACAGGTGAACTATGGCTACACCTTC
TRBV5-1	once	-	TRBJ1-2	CASSLGQYYGYTF	TGCGCCAGCAGCTTGGGACAGTACTATGGCTACACCTTC
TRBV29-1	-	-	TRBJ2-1	CSVEVDRRLGMGEKIF	TGCAGCGTTGAAGTAGACAGGAGATTGGGGATGGGGGAGAAAATCTTC
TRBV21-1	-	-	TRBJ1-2	CASSIWTGNYGYTF	TGTGCCAGCAGCATTTGGACAGGAAACTATGGCTACACCTTC
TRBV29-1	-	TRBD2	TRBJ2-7	CSVEELAGGYEQYF	TGCAGCGTTGAAGAACTAGCGGGAGGGTACGAGCAGTACTTC
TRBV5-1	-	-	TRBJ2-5	CASSSLTGAQETQYF	TGCGCCAGCAGCTCACTAACTGGGGCACAAGAGACCCAGTACTTC
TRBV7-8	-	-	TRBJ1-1	CASSLGTAGMNTEAFF	TGTGCCAGCAGCTTAGGAACGGCAGGAATGAACACTGAAGCTTTCTTT
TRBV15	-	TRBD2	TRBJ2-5	CATSLGVAGVETQYF	TGTGCCACCAGCCTGGGGGTAGCGGGAGTAGAGACCCAGTACTTC
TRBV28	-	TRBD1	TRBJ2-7	CATDRGPAYEQYF	TGTGCCACCGACAGGGGTCCTGCCTACGAGCAGTACTTC
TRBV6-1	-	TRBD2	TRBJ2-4	CASSEAGTSVAKNIQYF	TGTGCCAGCAGTGAAGCGGGGACTAGTGTAGCCAAAAACATTCAGTACTTC
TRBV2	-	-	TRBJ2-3	CASMEGDTQYF	TGTGCCAGCATGGAGGGAGATACGCAGTATTTT
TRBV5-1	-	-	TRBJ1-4	CASSVDRSANEKLFF	TGCGCCAGCAGCGTTGACAGAAGCGCTAATGAAAAACTGTTTTTT
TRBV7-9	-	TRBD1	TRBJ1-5	CASSSGQVVNQPQHF	TGTGCCAGCAGCTCTGGACAGGTCGTTAATCAGCCCCAGCATTTT
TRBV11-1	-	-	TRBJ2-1	CASADTTGYEQFF	TGTGCCAGCGCGGACACTACAGGCTATGAGCAGTTCTTC
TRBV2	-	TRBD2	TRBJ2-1	CASSESGSSGRNEQFF	TGTGCCAGCAGTGAATCAGGGTCTAGCGGGAGAAATGAGCAGTTCTTC
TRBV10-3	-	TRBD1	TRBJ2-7	CAISGNRGQGGDEQYF	TGTGCCATCAGTGGAAACAGGGGACAGGGCGGTGACGAGCAGTACTTC
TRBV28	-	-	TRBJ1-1	CASRQDLNTEAFF	TGTGCCAGCAGGCAGGATCTGAACACTGAAGCTTTCTTT
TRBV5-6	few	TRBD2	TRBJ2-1	CASSFPKASGRRNEQFF	TGTGCCAGCAGCTTCCCTAAGGCTAGCGGGAGGAGGAATGAGCAGTTCTTC
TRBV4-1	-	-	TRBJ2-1	CASSHATVTYNEQFF	TGCGCCAGCAGCCATGCCACGGTTACCTACAATGAGCAGTTCTTC
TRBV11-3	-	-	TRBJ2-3	CASSLGAHTDTQYF	TGTGCCAGCAGCTTAGGGGCCCACACAGATACGCAGTATTTT
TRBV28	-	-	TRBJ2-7	CAVREGRSYEQYF	TGTGCCGTCAGGGAAGGCCGCTCCTACGAGCAGTACTTC
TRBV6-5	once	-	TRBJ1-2	CASSYVAGYGYTF	TGTGCCAGCAGTTACGTCGCGGGATATGGCTACACCTTC
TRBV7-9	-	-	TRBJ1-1	CASSLNSPNTEAFF	TGTGCCAGCAGCTTAAACAGCCCGAACACTGAAGCTTTCTTT
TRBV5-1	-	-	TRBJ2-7	CASSLDHTEQYF	TGCGCCAGCAGCTTGGACCACACCGAGCAGTACTTC
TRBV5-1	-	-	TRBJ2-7	CASSLGQAFSYEQYF	TGCGCCAGCAGCTTGGGACAGGCGTTCTCCTACGAGCAGTACTTC
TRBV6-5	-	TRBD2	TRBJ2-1	CASSYSGAASGNEQFF	TGTGCCAGCAGTTACTCGGGAGCGGCTAGCGGGAATGAGCAGTTCTTC
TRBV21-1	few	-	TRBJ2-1	CASSTPVGLAAFSYNEQFF	TGTGCCAGCAGCACCCCCGTGGGACTAGCGGCCTTCTCCTACAATGAGCAGTTCTTC
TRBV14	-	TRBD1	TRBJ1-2	CASSQESGQGLGYTF	TGTGCCAGCAGCCAAGAGAGCGGACAGGGGCTCGGCTACACCTTC
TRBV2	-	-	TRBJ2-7	CASGGPAAHF	TGTGCCAGCGGGGGCCCGGCCGCCCACTTC
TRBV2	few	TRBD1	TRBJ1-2	CASRILLDRADYTF	TGTGCCAGCAGGATCCTATTAGACAGGGCGGACTACACCTTC
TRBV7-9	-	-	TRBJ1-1	CASSLVETEAFF	TGTGCCAGCAGCTTAGTAGAAACTGAAGCTTTCTTT
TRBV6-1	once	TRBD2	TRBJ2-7	CASSGTSGSGYEQYF	TGTGCCAGCAGTGGGACTAGCGGGAGCGGCTACGAGCAGTACTTC
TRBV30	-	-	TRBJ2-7	CAWGSGSGFYEQYF	TGTGCCTGGGGATCCGGAAGCGGTTTCTACGAGCAGTACTTC